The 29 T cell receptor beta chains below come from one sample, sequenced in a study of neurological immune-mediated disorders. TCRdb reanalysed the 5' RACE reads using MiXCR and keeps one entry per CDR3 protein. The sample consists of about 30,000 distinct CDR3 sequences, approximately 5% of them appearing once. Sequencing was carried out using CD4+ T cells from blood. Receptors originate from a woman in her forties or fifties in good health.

The CDR3 nucleotides are TGTGCCAGCAATCCTAGCGGGGACTACGAGCAGTACTTC. Its translation: CASNPSGDYEQYF. This chain links TRBV6-2 or TRBV6-3 with TRBJ2-7; TRBD2 aligns across 9 bases. The CDR3 is 13 residues long. Germline values: CDR1 MNHEY, CDR2 SVGEGT. The J segment lost 3 bases and the V segment lost 7 bases, leaving 4 bases of the junction unmatched.

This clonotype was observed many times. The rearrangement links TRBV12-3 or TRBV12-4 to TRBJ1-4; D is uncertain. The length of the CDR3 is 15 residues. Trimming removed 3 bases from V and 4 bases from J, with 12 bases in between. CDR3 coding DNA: TGTGCCAGCAGTTTGAACAGCAGAATTAATGAAAAACTGTTTTTT. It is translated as CASSLNSRINEKLFF.

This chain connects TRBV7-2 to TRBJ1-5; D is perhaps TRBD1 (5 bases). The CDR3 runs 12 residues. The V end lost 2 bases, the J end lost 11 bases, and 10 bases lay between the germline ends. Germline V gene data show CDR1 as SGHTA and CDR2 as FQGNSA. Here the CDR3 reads CASSLFDSTQHF. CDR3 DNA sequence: TGTGCCAGCAGCTTATTTGACAGCACCCAGCATTTT.

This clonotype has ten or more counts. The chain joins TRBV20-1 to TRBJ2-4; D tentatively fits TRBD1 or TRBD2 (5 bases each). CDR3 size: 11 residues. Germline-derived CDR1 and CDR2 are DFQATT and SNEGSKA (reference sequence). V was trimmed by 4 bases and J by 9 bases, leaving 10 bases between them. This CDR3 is CSANPGSIQYF. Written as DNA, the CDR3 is TGCAGTGCTAATCCAGGGAGCATTCAGTACTTC.

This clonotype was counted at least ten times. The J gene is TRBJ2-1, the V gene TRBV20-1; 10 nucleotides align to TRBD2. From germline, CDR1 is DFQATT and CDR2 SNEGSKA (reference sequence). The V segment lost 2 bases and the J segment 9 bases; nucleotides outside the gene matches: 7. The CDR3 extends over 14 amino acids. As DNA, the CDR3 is TGCAGTGCTAGATCAGCGGGAGGGTTCGGTGAGCAGTTCTTC. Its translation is CSARSAGGFGEQFF.

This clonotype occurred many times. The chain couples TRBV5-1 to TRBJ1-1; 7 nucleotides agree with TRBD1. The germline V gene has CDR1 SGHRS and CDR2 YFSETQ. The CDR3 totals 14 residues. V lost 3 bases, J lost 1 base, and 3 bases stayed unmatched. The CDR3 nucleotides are TGCGCCAGCAGCTCGGGACAGAAGAACACTGAAGCTTTCTTT. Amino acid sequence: CASSSGQKNTEAFF.

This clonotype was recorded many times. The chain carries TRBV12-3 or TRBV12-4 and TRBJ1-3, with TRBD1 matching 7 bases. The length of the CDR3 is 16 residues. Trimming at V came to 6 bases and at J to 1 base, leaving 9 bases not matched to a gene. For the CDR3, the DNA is TGTGCCAGCAGCGGCGACAGGGTTCATTCTGGAAACACCATATATTTT. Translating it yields CASSGDRVHSGNTIYF.

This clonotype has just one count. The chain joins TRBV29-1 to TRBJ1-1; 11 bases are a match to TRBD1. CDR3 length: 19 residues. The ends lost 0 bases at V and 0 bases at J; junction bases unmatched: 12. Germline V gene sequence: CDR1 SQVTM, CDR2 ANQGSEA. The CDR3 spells CSVEDGAGTGGVMNTEAFF. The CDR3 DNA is TGCAGCGTTGAAGATGGCGCTGGGACAGGGGGGGTAATGAACACTGAAGCTTTCTTT.

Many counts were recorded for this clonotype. Here the CDR3 DNA reads TGTGCCAGCTCACCAGGGCCGAACACTGAAGCTTTCTTT. As protein: CASSPGPNTEAFF. The rearrangement uses TRBV18 and TRBJ1-1, with D uncertain. This CDR3 is built from 13 residues. Germline V gene sequence: CDR1 KGHSH, CDR2 LQKENI. The V end was cut by 2 bases, the J end by 1 base, with 5 bases between.

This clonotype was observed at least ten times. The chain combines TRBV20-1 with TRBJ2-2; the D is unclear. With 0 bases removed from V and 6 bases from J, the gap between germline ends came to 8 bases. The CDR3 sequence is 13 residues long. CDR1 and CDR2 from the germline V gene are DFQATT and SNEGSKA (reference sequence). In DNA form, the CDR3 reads TGCAGTGCTAGAGAAACGGTCGCCGGGGAGCTGTTTTTT. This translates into CSARETVAGELFF.

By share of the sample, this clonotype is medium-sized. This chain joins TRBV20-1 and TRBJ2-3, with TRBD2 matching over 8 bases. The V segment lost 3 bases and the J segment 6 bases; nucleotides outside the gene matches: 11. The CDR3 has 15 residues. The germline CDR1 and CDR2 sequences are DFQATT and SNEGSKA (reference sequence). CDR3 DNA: TGCAGTGCTAGCCTGTTGGGCGGGGGGAAGGATACGCAGTATTTT. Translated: CSASLLGGGKDTQYF.

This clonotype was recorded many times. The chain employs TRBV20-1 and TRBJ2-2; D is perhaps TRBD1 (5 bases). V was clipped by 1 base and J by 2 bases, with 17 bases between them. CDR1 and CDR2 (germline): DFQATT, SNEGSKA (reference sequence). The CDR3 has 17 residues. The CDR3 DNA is TGCAGTGCTAGAGTGCCAGGGCGAAAAGCAAACACCGGGGAGCTGTTTTTT. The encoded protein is CSARVPGRKANTGELFF.

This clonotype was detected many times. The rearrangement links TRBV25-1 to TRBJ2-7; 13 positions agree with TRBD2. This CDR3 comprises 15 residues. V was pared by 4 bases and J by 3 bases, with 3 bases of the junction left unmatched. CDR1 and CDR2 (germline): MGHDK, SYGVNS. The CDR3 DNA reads TGTGCCAGCAGTGCGGGACTAGCGGGAATCTACGAGCAGTACTTC. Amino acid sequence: CASSAGLAGIYEQYF.

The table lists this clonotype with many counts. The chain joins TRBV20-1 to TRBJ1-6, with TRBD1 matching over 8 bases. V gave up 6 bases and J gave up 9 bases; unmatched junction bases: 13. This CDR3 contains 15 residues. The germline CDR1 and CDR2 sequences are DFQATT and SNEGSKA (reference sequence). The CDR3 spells CSARGAQGAFSPLHF. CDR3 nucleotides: TGCAGTGCCCGAGGGGCCCAGGGGGCTTTTTCACCCCTCCACTTT.

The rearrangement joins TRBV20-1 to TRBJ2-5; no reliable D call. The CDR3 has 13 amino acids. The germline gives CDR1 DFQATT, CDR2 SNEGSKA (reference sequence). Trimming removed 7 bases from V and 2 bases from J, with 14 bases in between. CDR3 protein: CSVQRRMQETQYF. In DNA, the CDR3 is TGCAGTGTCCAGAGACGCATGCAAGAGACCCAGTACTTC.

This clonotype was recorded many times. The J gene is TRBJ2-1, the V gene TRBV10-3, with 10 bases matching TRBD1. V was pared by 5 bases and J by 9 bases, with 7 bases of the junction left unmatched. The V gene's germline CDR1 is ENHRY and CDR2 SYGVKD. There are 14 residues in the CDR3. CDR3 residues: CAISRDRGTGEQFF. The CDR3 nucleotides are TGTGCCATCAGTCGGGACAGGGGAACTGGTGAGCAGTTCTTC.

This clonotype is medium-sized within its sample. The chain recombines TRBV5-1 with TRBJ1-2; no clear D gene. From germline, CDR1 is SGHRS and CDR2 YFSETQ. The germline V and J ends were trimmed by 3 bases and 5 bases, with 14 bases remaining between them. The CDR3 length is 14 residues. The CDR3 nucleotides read TGCGCCAGCAGCTCCGACCCGAACGCGTATGGCTACACCTTC. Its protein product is CASSSDPNAYGYTF.

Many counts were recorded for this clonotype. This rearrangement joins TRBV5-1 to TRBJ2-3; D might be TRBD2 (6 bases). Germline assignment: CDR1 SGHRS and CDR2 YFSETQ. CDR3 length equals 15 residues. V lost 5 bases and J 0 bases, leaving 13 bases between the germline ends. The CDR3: CASSRDGTSTDTQYF. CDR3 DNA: TGCGCCAGCAGTCGGGACGGGACTAGCACAGATACGCAGTATTTT. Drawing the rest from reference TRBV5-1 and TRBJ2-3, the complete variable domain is KAGVTQTPRYLIKTRGQQVTLSCSPISGHRSVSWYQQTPGQGLQFLFEYFSETQRNKGNFPGRFSGRQFSNSRSEMNVSTLELGDSALYLCASSRDGTSTDTQYFGPGTRLTVL.

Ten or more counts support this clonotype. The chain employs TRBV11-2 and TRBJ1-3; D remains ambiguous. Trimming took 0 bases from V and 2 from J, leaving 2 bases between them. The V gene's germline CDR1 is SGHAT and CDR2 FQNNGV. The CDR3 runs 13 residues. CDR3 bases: TGTGCCAGCAGCTTAGAGCCTGGAAACACCATATATTTT. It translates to CASSLEPGNTIYF.

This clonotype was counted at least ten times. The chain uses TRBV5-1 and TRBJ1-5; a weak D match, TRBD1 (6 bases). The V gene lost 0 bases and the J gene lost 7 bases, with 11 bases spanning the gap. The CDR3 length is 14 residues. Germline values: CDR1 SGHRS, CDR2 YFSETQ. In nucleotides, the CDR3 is TGCGCCAGCAGCTTGGAACAGGGTGGGCAGCCCCAGCATTTT. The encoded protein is CASSLEQGGQPQHF.

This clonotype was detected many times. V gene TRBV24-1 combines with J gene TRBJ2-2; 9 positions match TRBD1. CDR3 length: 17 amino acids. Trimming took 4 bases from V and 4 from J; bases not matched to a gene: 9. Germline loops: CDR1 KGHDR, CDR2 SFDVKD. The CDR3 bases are TGTGCCACCAGTGACCCGGGGGACAGGGCAGGCACCGGGGAGCTGTTTTTT. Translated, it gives CATSDPGDRAGTGELFF.

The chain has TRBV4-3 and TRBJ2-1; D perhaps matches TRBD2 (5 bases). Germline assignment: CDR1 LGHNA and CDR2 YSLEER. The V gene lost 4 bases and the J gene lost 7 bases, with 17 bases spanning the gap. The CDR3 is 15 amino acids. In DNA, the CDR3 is TGCGCCAGCAGCCGGGATCGGGATCTTCTAAATGAGCAGTTCTTC. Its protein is CASSRDRDLLNEQFF.

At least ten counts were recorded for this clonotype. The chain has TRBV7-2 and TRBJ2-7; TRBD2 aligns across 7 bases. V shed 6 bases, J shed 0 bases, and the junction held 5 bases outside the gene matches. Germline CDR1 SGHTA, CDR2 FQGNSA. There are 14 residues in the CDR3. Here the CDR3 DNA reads TGTGCCAGCAGTATAGCGGGTAGCTCCTACGAGCAGTACTTC. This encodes CASSIAGSSYEQYF.

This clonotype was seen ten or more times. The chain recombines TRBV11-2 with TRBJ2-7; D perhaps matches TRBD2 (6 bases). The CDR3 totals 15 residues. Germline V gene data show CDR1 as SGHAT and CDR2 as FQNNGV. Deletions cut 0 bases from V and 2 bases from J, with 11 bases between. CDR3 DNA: TGTGCCAGCAGCTTAGATCGGGGGATCCCCTACGAGCAGTACTTC. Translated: CASSLDRGIPYEQYF.

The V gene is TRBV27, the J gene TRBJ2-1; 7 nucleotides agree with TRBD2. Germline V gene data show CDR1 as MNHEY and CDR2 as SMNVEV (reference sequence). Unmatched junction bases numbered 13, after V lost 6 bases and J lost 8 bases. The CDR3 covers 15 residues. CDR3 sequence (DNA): TGTGCCAGCAGGCTAGGGAGGGCCGCCCTCCATGAGCAGTTCTTC. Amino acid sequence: CASRLGRAALHEQFF.

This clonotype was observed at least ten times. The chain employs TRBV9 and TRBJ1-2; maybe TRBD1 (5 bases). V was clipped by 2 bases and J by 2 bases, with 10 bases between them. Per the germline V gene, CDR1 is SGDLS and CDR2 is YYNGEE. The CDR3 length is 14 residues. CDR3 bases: TGTGCCAGCAGCGTTCAGGGAGGAAACTATGGCTACACCTTC. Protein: CASSVQGGNYGYTF.

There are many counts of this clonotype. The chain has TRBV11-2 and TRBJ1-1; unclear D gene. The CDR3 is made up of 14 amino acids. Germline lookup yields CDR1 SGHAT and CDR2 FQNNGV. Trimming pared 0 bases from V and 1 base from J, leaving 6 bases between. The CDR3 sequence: CASSLDPGNTEAFF. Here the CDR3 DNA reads TGTGCCAGCAGCTTAGATCCCGGGAACACTGAAGCTTTCTTT.

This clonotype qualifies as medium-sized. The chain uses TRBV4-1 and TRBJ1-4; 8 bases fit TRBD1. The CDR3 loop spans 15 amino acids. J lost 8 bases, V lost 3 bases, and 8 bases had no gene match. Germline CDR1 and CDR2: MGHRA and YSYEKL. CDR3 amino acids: CASSHGDRPDEKLFF. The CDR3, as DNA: TGCGCCAGCAGCCATGGGGACAGGCCTGACGAAAAACTGTTTTTT.

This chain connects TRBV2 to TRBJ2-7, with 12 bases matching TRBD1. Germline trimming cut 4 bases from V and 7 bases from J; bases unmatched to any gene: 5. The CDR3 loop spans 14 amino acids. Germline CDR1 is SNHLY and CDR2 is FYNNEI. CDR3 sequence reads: CASSVGQGAREQYF. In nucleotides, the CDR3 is TGTGCCAGCAGTGTGGGACAGGGGGCCAGAGAGCAGTACTTC.